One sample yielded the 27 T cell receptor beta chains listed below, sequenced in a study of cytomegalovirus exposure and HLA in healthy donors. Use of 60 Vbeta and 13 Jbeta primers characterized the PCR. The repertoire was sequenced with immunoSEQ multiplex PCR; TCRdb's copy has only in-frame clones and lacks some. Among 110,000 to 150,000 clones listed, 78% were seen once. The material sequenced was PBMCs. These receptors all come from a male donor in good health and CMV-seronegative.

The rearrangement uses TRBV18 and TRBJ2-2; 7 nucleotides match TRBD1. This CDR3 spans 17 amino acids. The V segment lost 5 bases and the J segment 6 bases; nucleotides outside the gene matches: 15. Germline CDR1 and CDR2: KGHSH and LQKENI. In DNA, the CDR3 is TGTGCCAGCTCATCGGGTCCGGGACAGACCCTATCCGGGGAGCTGTTTTTT. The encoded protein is CASSSGPGQTLSGELFF.

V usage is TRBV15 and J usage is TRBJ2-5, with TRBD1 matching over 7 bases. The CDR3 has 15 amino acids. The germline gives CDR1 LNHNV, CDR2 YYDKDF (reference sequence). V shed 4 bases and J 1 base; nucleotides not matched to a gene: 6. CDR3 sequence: CATSTRQGVQETQYF. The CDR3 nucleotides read TGTGCCACCAGCACCAGACAGGGCGTCCAAGAGACCCAGTACTTC.

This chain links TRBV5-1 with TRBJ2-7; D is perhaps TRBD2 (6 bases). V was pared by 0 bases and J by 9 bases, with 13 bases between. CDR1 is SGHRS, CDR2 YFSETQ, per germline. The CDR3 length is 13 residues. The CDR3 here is CASSLAVGGGQYF. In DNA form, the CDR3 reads TGCGCCAGCAGCTTGGCGGTGGGGGGTGGGCAGTACTTC.

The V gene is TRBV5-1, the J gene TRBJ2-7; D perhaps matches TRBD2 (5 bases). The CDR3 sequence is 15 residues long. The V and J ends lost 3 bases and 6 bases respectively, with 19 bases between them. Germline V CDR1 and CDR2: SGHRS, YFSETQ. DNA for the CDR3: TGCGCCAGCAGCTCGCTCGGGGTACTCCCGAGCGAGCAGTACTTC. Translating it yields CASSSLGVLPSEQYF.

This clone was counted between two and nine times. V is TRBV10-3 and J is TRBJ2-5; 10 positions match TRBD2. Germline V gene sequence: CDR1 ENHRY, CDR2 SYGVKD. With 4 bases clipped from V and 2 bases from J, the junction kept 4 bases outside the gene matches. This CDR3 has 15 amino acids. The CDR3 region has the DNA TGTGCCATCAGTGGCACACTAGCGGGGCAAGAGACCCAGTACTTC. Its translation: CAISGTLAGQETQYF.

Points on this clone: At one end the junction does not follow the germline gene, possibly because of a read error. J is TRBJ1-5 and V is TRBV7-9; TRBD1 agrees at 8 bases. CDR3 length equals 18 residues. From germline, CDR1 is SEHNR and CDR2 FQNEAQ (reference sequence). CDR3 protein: CSSSLVGDRLPGDQPQHF. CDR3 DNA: TGTTCCAGCAGCTTAGTCGGGGACAGGTTACCTGGGGATCAGCCCCAGCATTTT.

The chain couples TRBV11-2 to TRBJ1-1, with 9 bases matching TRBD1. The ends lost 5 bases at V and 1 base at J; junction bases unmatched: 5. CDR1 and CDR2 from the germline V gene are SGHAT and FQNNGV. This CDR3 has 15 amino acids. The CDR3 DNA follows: TGTGCCAGCAGCGTCTACAGGGGGCAGAACACTGAAGCTTTCTTT. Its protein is CASSVYRGQNTEAFF. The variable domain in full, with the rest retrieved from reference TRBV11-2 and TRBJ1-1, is EAGVAQSPRYKIIEKRQSVAFWCNPISGHATLYWYQQILGQGPKLLIQFQNNGVVDDSQLPKDRFSAERLKGVDSTLKIQPAKLEDSAVYLCASSVYRGQNTEAFFGQGTRLTVV.

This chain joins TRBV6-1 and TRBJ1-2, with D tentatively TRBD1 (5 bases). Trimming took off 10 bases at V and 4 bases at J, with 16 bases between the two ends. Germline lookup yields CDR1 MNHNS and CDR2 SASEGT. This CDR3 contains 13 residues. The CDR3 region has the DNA TGTGCCACATTCTCGGGGGGGATCTATGGCTACACCTTC. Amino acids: CATFSGGIYGYTF.

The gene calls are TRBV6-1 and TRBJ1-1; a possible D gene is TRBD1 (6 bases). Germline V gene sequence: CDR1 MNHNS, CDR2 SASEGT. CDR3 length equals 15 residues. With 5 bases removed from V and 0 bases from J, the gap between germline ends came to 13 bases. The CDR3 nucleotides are TGTGCCAGCAGTCGGCGGGGGGCCGTGAACACTGAAGCTTTCTTT. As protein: CASSRRGAVNTEAFF.

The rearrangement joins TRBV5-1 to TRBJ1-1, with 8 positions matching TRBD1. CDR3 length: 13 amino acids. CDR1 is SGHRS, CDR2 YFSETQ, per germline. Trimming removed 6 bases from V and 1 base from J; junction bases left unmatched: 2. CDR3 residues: CASKGTGNTEAFF. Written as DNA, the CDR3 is TGCGCCAGCAAGGGGACAGGGAACACTGAAGCTTTCTTT.

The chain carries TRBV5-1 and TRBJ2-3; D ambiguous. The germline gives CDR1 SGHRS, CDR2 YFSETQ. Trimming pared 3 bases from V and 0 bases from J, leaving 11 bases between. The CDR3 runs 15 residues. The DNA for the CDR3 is TGCGCCAGCAGCTCACAATCTAGAAGCACAGATACGCAGTATTTT. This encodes CASSSQSRSTDTQYF.

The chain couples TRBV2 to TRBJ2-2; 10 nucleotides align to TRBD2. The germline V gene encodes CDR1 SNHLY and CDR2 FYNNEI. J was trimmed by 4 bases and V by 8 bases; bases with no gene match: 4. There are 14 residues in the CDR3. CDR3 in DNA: TGTGCCAGCGTAAGCGGGAGGGCCACCGGGGAGCTGTTTTTT. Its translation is CASVSGRATGELFF.

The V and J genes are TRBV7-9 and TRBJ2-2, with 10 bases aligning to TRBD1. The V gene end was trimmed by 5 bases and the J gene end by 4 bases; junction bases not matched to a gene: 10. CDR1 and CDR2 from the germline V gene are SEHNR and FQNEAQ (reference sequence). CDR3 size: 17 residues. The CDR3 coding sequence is TGTGCCAGCAGCGACCTACGGGACAGGGGTCTCACCGGGGAGCTGTTTTTT. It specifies CASSDLRDRGLTGELFF. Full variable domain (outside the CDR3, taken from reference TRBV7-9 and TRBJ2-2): DTGVSQNPRHKITKRGQNVTFRCDPISEHNRLYWYRQTLGQGPEFLTYFQNEAQLEKSRLLSDRFSAERPKGSFSTLEIQRTEQGDSAMYLCASSDLRDRGLTGELFFGEGSRLTVL.

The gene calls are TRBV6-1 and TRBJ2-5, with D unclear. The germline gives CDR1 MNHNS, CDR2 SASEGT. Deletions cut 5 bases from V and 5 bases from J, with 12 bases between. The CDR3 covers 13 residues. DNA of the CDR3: TGTGCCAGCAGTAGCCCCCCGAGGGAGACCCAGTACTTC. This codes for CASSSPPRETQYF.

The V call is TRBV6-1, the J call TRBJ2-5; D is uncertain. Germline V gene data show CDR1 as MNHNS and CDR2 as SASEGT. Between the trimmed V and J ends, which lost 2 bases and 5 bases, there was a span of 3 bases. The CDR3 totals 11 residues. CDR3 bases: TGTGCCAGCAGTGAATATGAGACCCAGTACTTC. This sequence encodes CASSEYETQYF.

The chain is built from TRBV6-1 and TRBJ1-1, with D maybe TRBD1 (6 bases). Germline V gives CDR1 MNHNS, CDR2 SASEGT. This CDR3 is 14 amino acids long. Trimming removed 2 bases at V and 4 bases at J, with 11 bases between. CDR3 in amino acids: CASSEIRTATEAFF. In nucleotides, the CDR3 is TGTGCCAGCAGTGAAATCCGGACAGCCACTGAAGCTTTCTTT.

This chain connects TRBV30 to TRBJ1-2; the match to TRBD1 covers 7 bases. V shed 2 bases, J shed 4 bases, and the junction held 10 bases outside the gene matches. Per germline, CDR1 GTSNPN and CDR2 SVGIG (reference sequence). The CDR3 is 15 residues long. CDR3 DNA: TGTGCCTGGAGTTCCACGACAGGGTGGGGCTATGGCTACACCTTC. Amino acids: CAWSSTTGWGYGYTF. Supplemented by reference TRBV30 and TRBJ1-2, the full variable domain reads SQTIHQWPATLVQPVGSPLSLECTVEGTSNPNLYWYRQAAGRGLQLLFYSVGIGQISSEVPQNLSASRPQDRQFILSSKKLLLSDSGFYLCAWSSTTGWGYGYTFGSGTRLTVV.

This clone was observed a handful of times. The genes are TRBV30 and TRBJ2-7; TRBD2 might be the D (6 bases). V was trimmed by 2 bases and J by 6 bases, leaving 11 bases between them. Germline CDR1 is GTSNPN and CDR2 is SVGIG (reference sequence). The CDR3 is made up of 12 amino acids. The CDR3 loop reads CAWSPPGSEQYF. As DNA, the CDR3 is TGTGCCTGGAGTCCCCCCGGGAGCGAGCAGTACTTC.

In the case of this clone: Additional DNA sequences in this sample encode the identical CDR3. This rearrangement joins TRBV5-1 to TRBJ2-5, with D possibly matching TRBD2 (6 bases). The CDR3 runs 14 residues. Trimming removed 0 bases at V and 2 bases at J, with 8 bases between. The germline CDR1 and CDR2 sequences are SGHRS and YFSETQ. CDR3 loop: CASSLGGGQETQYF. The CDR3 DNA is TGCGCCAGCAGCTTGGGTGGGGGGCAAGAGACCCAGTACTTC.

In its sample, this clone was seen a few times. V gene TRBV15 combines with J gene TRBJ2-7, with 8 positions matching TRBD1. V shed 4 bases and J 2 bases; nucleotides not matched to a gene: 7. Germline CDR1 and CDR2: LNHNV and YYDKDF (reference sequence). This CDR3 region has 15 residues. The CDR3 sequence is CATSKLGQGTYEQYF. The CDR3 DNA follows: TGTGCCACCAGCAAACTAGGACAGGGAACCTACGAGCAGTACTTC.

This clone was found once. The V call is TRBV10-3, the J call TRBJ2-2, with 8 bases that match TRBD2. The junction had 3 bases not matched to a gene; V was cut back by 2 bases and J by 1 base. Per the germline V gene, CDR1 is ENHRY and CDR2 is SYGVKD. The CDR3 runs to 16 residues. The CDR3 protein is CAISEPSGGNTGELFF. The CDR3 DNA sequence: TGTGCCATCAGTGAGCCAAGCGGGGGGAACACCGGGGAGCTGTTTTTT.

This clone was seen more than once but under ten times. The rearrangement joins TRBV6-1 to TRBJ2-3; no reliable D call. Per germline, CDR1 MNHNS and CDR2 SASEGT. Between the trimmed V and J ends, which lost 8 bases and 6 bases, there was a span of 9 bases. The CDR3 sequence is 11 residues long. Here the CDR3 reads CASETVDTQYF. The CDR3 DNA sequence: TGTGCCAGCGAAACGGTGGATACGCAGTATTTT.

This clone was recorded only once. CDR3 nucleotide sequence: TGTGCCAGCAGCGTAGTCCTAGCGGGGGCCCAACACAATGAGCAGTTCTTC. It encodes CASSVVLAGAQHNEQFF. This chain connects TRBV9 to TRBJ2-1; 10 bases agree with TRBD2. Germline loops: CDR1 SGDLS, CDR2 YYNGEE. V was clipped by 0 bases and J by 5 bases; unmatched bases: 8. This CDR3 spans 17 amino acids.

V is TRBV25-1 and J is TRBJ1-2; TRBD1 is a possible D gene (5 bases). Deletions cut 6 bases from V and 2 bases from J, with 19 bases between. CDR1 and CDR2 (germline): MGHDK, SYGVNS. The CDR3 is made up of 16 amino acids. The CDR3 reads CASSPGGGTWNYGYTF. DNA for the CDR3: TGTGCCAGCAGCCCCGGGGGGGGGACGTGGAACTATGGCTACACCTTC.

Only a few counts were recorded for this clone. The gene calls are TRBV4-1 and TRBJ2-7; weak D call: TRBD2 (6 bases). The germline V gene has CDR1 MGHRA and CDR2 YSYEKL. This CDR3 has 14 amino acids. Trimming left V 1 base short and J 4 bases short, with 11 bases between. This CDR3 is CASSQGHGGYEQYF. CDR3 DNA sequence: TGCGCCAGCAGCCAAGGGCACGGGGGATACGAGCAGTACTTC.

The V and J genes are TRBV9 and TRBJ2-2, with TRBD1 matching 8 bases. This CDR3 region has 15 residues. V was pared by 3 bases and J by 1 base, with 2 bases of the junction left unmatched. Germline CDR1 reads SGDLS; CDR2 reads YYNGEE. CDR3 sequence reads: CASSDDRGNTGELFF. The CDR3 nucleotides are TGTGCCAGCAGCGACGACAGGGGGAACACCGGGGAGCTGTTTTTT.

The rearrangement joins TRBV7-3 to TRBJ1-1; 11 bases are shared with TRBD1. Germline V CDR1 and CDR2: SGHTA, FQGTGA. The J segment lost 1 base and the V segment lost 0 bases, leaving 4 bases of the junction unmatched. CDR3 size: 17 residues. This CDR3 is CASSLTPGTGGNTEAFF. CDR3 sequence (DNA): TGTGCCAGCAGCTTAACCCCCGGGACAGGGGGGAACACTGAAGCTTTCTTT.